Presented here are 29 T cell receptor beta chains from one specimen sequenced in a study of blood T cell repertoires in COVID-19. TCRdb keeps only in-frame clones here, not all; method: immunoSEQ multiplex PCR. The table lists some 260,000 clones, roughly 86% of them singletons. The sequenced material came from peripheral blood. The origin of the receptors is a young woman with acute or convalescent COVID-19.

The V call is TRBV27, the J call TRBJ1-5, with D hard to call. The CDR3 extends over 14 amino acids. Between the trimmed V and J ends, which lost 1 base and 0 bases, there was a span of 4 bases. Germline values: CDR1 MNHEY, CDR2 SMNVEV (reference sequence). CDR3 residues: CASSLFYSNQPQHF. The CDR3 DNA is TGTGCCAGCAGTTTATTTTATAGCAATCAGCCCCAGCATTTT.

The rearrangement uses TRBV10-3 and TRBJ2-2; tentative D call: TRBD1 (6 bases). The CDR3 extends over 13 amino acids. Trimming pared 6 bases from V and 5 bases from J, leaving 10 bases between. CDR1 and CDR2 (germline): ENHRY, SYGVKD. DNA for the CDR3: TGTGCCATCAGGTACACAGGGACCGGGGAGCTGTTTTTT. This gives the protein CAIRYTGTGELFF.

J is TRBJ2-7 and V is TRBV3-1 (or the pseudogene TRBV3-2); TRBD2 matches 7 bases. CDR3 size: 14 residues. The V and J ends lost 4 bases and 6 bases, in that order; junction bases with no gene match: 9. CDR1 LGHDT and CDR2 YNNKEL come from the germline V gene (reference sequence). The CDR3 bases are TGTGCCAGCAGCCCCCGGGCGGGAGCTAGCGAGCAGTACTTC. This sequence encodes CASSPRAGASEQYF.

The chain employs TRBV15 and TRBJ1-4; 9 nucleotides align to TRBD1. The length of the CDR3 is 19 residues. Germline V gene data show CDR1 as LNHNV and CDR2 as YYDKDF (reference sequence). J lost 6 bases, V lost 2 bases, and 16 bases had no gene match. This chain's CDR3 is CATSRPPGQGRLNDEKLFF. The CDR3 DNA sequence: TGTGCCACCAGCAGACCTCCGGGACAGGGAAGATTGAACGATGAAAAACTGTTTTTT.

The chain is built from TRBV7-3 and TRBJ2-1, with 8 bases that match TRBD2. Trimming at V came to 5 bases and at J to 6 bases, leaving 6 bases not matched to a gene. Per germline, CDR1 SGHTA and CDR2 FQGTGA. This CDR3 has 14 residues. The CDR3 is CASSRGGLGNEQFF. CDR3 sequence (DNA): TGTGCCAGCAGCAGGGGGGGACTAGGCAATGAGCAGTTCTTC.

CDR3 DNA sequence: TGTGCCAGCAGCCCCCTACTCCGAGATACGCAGTATTTT. It codes for CASSPLLRDTQYF. The chain recombines TRBV9 with TRBJ2-3; no definite D call. Trimming pared 4 bases from V and 5 bases from J, leaving 11 bases between. CDR1 and CDR2 from the germline V gene are SGDLS and YYNGEE. CDR3 length: 13 amino acids.

V gene TRBV19 combines with J gene TRBJ2-1; tentative D call: TRBD2 (5 bases). The CDR3 covers 16 residues. Germline CDR1 and CDR2: LNHDA and SQIVND (reference sequence). With 0 bases removed from V and 9 bases from J, the gap between germline ends came to 18 bases. The DNA of the CDR3 is TGTGCCAGTAGTATAGACCCTCGGCCCCCGGGGTCTGAGCAGTTCTTC. Encoded protein: CASSIDPRPPGSEQFF.

The chain carries TRBV7-3 and TRBJ2-3, with TRBD2 matching 10 bases. The germline V gene has CDR1 SGHTA and CDR2 FQGTGA. V dropped 4 bases and J dropped 10; count of bases not matched to a gene: 2. CDR3 length equals 12 residues. In nucleotides, the CDR3 is TGTGCCAGCAGCTCTAGCGGGAGCGCGCAGTATTTT. Translated, it gives CASSSSGSAQYF. Based on the CDR3 plus reference TRBV7-3 and TRBJ2-3, the full variable domain is GAGVSQTPSNKVTEKGKYVELRCDPISGHTALYWYRQSLGQGPEFLIYFQGTGAADDSGLPNDRFFAVRPEGSVSTLKIQRTERGDSAVYLCASSSSGSAQYFGPGTRLTVL.

This clone was seen more than once but under ten times. The CDR3 region has the DNA TGTGCCGTCCGACCAGGGACAGTACCTGGAAACACCATATATTTT. It yields the protein CAVRPGTVPGNTIYF. This chain connects TRBV6-5 to TRBJ1-3; TRBD1 matches 7 bases. J was trimmed by 2 bases and V by 11 bases; bases with no gene match: 12. Per germline, CDR1 MNHEY and CDR2 SVGAGI. This CDR3 contains 15 residues.

The chain couples TRBV7-7 to TRBJ2-7; 7 bases align to TRBD1. Germline CDR1 reads SSHAT; CDR2 reads FNYEAQ (reference sequence). The trim removed 5 bases at V and 6 bases at J, leaving 13 bases unmatched. CDR3 length: 15 residues. In DNA, the CDR3 is TGTGCCAGCAGCGCCGAGGGGTCAGGGGGAACCGAGCAGTACTTC. This gives the protein CASSAEGSGGTEQYF.

The rearrangement links TRBV19 to TRBJ1-6, with a weak D call TRBD1 (6 bases). Germline-derived CDR1 and CDR2 are LNHDA and SQIVND (reference sequence). With 0 bases removed from V and 4 bases from J, the gap between germline ends came to 7 bases. CDR3 length: 15 residues. The CDR3 is CASSIDGTYNSPLHF. CDR3 bases: TGTGCCAGTAGTATAGATGGGACATATAATTCACCCCTCCACTTT. The full variable domain, with the rest looked up from reference TRBV19 and TRBJ1-6, is DGGITQSPKYLFRKEGQNVTLSCEQNLNHDAMYWYRQDPGQGLRLIYYSQIVNDFQKGDIAEGYSVSREKKESFPLTVTSAQKNPTAFYLCASSIDGTYNSPLHFGNGTRLTVT.

This rearrangement joins TRBV5-5 to TRBJ1-2, with a weak D call TRBD1 (5 bases). Trimming took 4 bases from V and 2 from J, leaving 12 bases between them. CDR3 length: 14 amino acids. The germline V gene encodes CDR1 SGHKS and CDR2 YYEKEE (reference sequence). CDR3 DNA sequence: TGTGCCAGCAGCCCGGGGGATTCCAACTATGGCTACACCTTC. It translates to CASSPGDSNYGYTF.

The genes are TRBV15 and TRBJ2-1, with D tentatively TRBD2 (5 bases). Germline V lookup: CDR1 LNHNV, CDR2 YYDKDF (reference sequence). This CDR3 is 14 amino acids long. The V gene lost 4 bases and the J gene lost 8 bases, with 15 bases spanning the gap. CDR3 sequence: CATSKKSGRDEQFF. The CDR3 DNA is TGTGCCACCAGCAAAAAAAGCGGTCGGGATGAGCAGTTCTTC.

This chain uses TRBV2 with TRBJ2-5; D gene uncertain. Between the trimmed V and J ends, which lost 0 bases and 4 bases, there was a span of 3 bases. Germline V lookup: CDR1 SNHLY, CDR2 FYNNEI. The CDR3 contains 12 residues. The CDR3 nucleotides read TGTGCCAGCAGTGAAGCACTAGAGACCCAGTACTTC. As protein: CASSEALETQYF.

CDR3 loop: CSERQGGTDTQYF. The CDR3 DNA is TGCAGCGAACGGCAGGGTGGCACAGATACGCAGTATTTT. V and J are TRBV29-1 and TRBJ2-3; D is possibly TRBD1 (5 bases). Trimming took 7 bases from V and 1 from J, leaving 12 bases between them. Germline values: CDR1 SQVTM, CDR2 ANQGSEA. The CDR3 has 13 residues.

This chain uses TRBV5-4 with TRBJ1-2, with TRBD1 matching over 8 bases. The CDR3 has 15 residues. Looked up from germline, CDR1 is SGHNT and CDR2 is YYREEE (reference sequence). Trimming cost V 4 bases and J 4 bases; bases outside gene matches: 9. The CDR3 bases are TGTGCCAGCAGCCTTACAGGGGGGAGTGGCTATGGCTACACCTTC. This gives the protein CASSLTGGSGYGYTF.

In this sample, this clone turned up once. V gene TRBV6-5 combines with J gene TRBJ2-7; 11 positions match TRBD1. This CDR3 contains 15 residues. Germline V gene lookup returns CDR1 MNHEY and CDR2 SVGAGI. J lost 3 bases, V lost 5 bases, and 6 bases had no gene match. The CDR3 region is CASSTRDRGSYEQYF. CDR3 DNA: TGTGCCAGCAGTACCCGGGACAGGGGGAGCTACGAGCAGTACTTC.

This chain connects TRBV14 to TRBJ2-5, with TRBD1 matching 9 bases. This CDR3 is built from 16 residues. Trimming took 5 bases from V and 1 from J; bases not matched to a gene: 8. Germline CDR1 and CDR2: SGHDN and FVKESK. The DNA of the CDR3 is TGTGCCAGCAGCAAACGGGACAGGGATATCCAAGAGACCCAGTACTTC. Encoded protein: CASSKRDRDIQETQYF.

V is TRBV29-1 and J is TRBJ1-1; TRBD1 might be the D (6 bases). Trimming removed 4 bases at V and 6 bases at J, with 12 bases between. In germline, CDR1 is SQVTM, CDR2 ANQGSEA. The CDR3 extends over 12 amino acids. CDR3 in DNA: TGCAGCGTTGTCACGGCAGGGGCTGAAGCTTTCTTT. Protein: CSVVTAGAEAFF. The full variable domain, in which reference TRBV29-1 and TRBJ1-1 provide the parts outside the CDR3, is SAVISQKPSRDICQRGTSLTIQCQVDSQVTMMFWYRQQPGQSLTLIATANQGSEATYESGFVIDKFPISRPNLTFSTLTVSNMSPEDSSIYLCSVVTAGAEAFFGQGTRLTVV.

The V call is TRBV10-2, the J call TRBJ1-3; maybe TRBD1 (6 bases). This CDR3 is 14 amino acids long. CDR1 and CDR2 from the germline V gene are WSHSY and SAAADI. Trimming removed 6 bases at V and 4 bases at J, with 13 bases between. CDR3 in amino acids: CASRKQGTGNTIYF. As DNA, the CDR3 is TGCGCCAGCAGAAAACAGGGTACGGGAAACACCATATATTTT.

The chain links TRBV6-5 to TRBJ1-1; D remains ambiguous. This CDR3 spans 14 amino acids. V was clipped by 7 bases and J by 1 base, with 13 bases between them. Germline loops: CDR1 MNHEY, CDR2 SVGAGI. CDR3 DNA sequence: TGTGCCAGCATGGACTATCTGGGGAACACTGAAGCTTTCTTT. It specifies CASMDYLGNTEAFF.

This clone was counted a single time. The J gene is TRBJ2-3, the V gene TRBV6-1; D is uncertain. The CDR3 contains 16 residues. Germline CDR1 MNHNS, CDR2 SASEGT. The ends were cut back, 0 bases at V and 2 bases at J, with 12 bases in the middle. The CDR3 loop reads CASSEALGRLTDTQYF. As DNA, the CDR3 is TGTGCCAGCAGTGAAGCGCTTGGCAGACTCACAGATACGCAGTATTTT.

V gene TRBV5-8 combines with J gene TRBJ1-5; TRBD1 aligns across 10 bases. Germline CDR1 SGHTS, CDR2 YDEGEE. The CDR3 extends over 15 amino acids. V was pared by 4 bases and J by 7 bases, with 8 bases of the junction left unmatched. CDR3 in amino acids: CASSTGTGDSQPQHF. The CDR3 coding sequence is TGTGCCAGCAGCACCGGGACAGGGGATTCGCAGCCCCAGCATTTT.

This clone came up once. The V and J genes are TRBV7-8 and TRBJ1-2; D uncertain. Germline CDR1 reads SGHVS; CDR2 reads FQNEAQ. Deletions cut 4 bases from V and 8 bases from J, with 11 bases between. The CDR3 is 12 residues long. The CDR3 spells CASSSPGRGYTF. CDR3 coding DNA: TGTGCCAGCAGCTCCCCCGGTCGGGGCTACACCTTC.

V usage is TRBV19 and J usage is TRBJ2-5; D is unresolved. The length of the CDR3 is 16 residues. The germline V gene has CDR1 LNHDA and CDR2 SQIVND (reference sequence). The V and J ends lost 4 bases and 5 bases respectively, with 20 bases between them. The CDR3 here is CASSTRWAGKMETQYF. The CDR3 DNA follows: TGTGCCAGTAGTACCCGCTGGGCAGGTAAAATGGAGACCCAGTACTTC.

The chain is built from TRBV2 and TRBJ2-7, with 9 bases aligning to TRBD2. Germline-derived CDR1 and CDR2 are SNHLY and FYNNEI. This CDR3 has 16 amino acids. V trimming: 0 bases; J trimming: 6 bases; junction bases outside the gene matches: 9. CDR3 sequence (DNA): TGTGCCAGCAGTGAAGCGAGCGGGAGGAATCTGGGCGAGCAGTACTTC. The encoded protein is CASSEASGRNLGEQYF.

This sequence joins TRBV28 and TRBJ2-2; 7 positions agree with TRBD2. The CDR3 is 15 amino acids. With 8 bases clipped from V and 0 bases from J, the junction kept 6 bases outside the gene matches. Germline V gene data show CDR1 as MDHEN and CDR2 as SYDVKM. CDR3: CASDIAGSNTGELFF. CDR3 bases: TGTGCCAGCGATATAGCGGGCTCGAACACCGGGGAGCTGTTTTTT.

In its sample, this clone was seen once. The CDR3 nucleotides read TGTGCCAGCAGCTTAGAGGCGGGCTTCACCGGGGAGCTGTTTTTT. Encoded protein: CASSLEAGFTGELFF. The chain recombines TRBV7-9 with TRBJ2-2; D might be TRBD2 (5 bases). CDR1 is SEHNR and CDR2 is FQNEAQ in the germline V gene (reference sequence). The CDR3 extends over 15 amino acids. The V gene lost 1 base and the J gene lost 4 bases, with 10 bases spanning the gap. Using reference TRBV7-9 and TRBJ2-2 for the parts outside the CDR3, the full variable domain is DTGVSQNPRHKITKRGQNVTFRCDPISEHNRLYWYRQTLGQGPEFLTYFQNEAQLEKSRLLSDRFSAERPKGSFSTLEIQRTEQGDSAMYLCASSLEAGFTGELFFGEGSRLTVL.

CDR3 protein: CASSQDEQGYYEQYF. CDR3 bases: TGCGCCAGCAGCCAAGATGAACAGGGGTACTACGAGCAGTACTTC. The rearrangement links TRBV4-3 to TRBJ2-7, with 7 bases fitting TRBD1. The CDR3 loop spans 15 amino acids. J was trimmed by 3 bases and V by 0 bases; bases with no gene match: 5. The germline V gene has CDR1 LGHNA and CDR2 YSLEER.